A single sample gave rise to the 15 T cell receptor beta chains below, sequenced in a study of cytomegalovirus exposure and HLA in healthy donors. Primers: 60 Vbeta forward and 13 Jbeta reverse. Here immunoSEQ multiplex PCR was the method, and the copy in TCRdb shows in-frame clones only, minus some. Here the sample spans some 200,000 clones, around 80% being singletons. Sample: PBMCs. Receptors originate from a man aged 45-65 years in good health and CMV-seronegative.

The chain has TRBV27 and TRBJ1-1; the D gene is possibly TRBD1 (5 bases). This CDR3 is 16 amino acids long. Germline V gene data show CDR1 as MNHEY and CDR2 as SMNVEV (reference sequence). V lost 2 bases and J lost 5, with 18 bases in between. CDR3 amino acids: CASSLGLGGGRTEAFF. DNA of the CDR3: TGTGCCAGCAGTTTAGGTCTCGGGGGGGGGAGGACTGAAGCTTTCTTT.

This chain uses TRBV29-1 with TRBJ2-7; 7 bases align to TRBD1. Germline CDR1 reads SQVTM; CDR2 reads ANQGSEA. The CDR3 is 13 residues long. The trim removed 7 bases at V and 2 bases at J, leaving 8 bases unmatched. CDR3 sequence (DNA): TGCAGCGCAAACAGGGGCGCACCCTACGAGCAGTACTTC. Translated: CSANRGAPYEQYF.

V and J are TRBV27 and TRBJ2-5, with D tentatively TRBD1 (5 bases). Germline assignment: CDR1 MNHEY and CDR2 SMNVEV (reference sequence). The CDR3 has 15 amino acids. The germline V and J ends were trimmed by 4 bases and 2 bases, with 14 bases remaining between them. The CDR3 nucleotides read TGTGCCAGCAGTTCCCCTGGCAGGGCTCAAGAGACCCAGTACTTC. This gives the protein CASSSPGRAQETQYF.

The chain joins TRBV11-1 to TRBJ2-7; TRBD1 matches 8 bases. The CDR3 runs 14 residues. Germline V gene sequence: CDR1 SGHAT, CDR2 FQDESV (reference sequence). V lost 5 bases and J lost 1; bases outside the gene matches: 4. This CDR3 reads CASSTRTGSYEQYF. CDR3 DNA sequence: TGTGCCAGCAGCACCCGGACAGGGTCCTACGAGCAGTACTTC.

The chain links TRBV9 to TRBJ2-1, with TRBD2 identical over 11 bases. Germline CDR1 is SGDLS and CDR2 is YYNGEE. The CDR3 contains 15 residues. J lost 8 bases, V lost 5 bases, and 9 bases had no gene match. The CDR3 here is CASSLLAGGKDEQFF. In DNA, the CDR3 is TGTGCCAGCAGTCTGCTAGCGGGAGGCAAGGATGAGCAGTTCTTC.

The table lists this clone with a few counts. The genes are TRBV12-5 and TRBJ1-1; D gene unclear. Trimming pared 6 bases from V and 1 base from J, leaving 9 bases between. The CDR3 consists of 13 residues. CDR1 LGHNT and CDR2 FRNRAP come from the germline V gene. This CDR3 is CASGPTENTEAFF. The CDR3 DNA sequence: TGTGCTAGTGGACCAACAGAGAACACTGAAGCTTTCTTT.

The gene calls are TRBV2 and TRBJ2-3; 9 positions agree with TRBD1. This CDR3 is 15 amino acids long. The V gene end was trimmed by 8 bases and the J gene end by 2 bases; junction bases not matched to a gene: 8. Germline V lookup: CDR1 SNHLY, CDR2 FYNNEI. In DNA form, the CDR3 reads TGTGCCAGCTTAACCGGGACAGGGTACACAGATACGCAGTATTTT. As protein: CASLTGTGYTDTQYF. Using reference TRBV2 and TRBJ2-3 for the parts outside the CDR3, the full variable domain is EPEVTQTPSHQVTQMGQEVILRCVPISNHLYFYWYRQILGQKVEFLVSFYNNEISEKSEIFDDQFSVERPDGSNFTLKIRSTKLEDSAMYFCASLTGTGYTDTQYFGPGTRLTVL.

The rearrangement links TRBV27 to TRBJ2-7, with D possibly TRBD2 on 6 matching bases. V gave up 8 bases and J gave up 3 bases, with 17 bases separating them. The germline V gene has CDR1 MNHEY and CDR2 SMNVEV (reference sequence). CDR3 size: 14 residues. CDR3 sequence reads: CASGTVRVGYEQYF. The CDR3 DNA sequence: TGTGCCAGCGGGACTGTGCGGGTGGGCTACGAGCAGTACTTC.

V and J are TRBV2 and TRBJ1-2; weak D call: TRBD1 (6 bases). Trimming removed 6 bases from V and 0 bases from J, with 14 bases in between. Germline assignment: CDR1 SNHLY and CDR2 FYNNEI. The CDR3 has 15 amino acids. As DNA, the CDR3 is TGTGCCAGCAGGTTACAGGGTGATTCTAACTATGGCTACACCTTC. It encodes CASRLQGDSNYGYTF.

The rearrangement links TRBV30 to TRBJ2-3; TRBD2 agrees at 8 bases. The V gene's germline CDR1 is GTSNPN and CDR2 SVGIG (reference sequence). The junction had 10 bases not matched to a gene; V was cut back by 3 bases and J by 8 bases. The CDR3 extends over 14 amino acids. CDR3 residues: CAWRAGVARSTQYF. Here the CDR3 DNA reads TGTGCCTGGAGAGCGGGAGTAGCCCGGAGTACGCAGTATTTT.

CDR3 amino acids: CASSLGTGNHEQFF. The CDR3 coding sequence is TGTGCCAGCAGCTTGGGGACAGGGAACCATGAGCAGTTCTTC. V gene TRBV7-6 combines with J gene TRBJ2-1, with TRBD1 matching over 9 bases. The germline V gene encodes CDR1 SGHVS and CDR2 FNYEAQ. Trimming removed 3 bases from V and 8 bases from J; junction bases left unmatched: 5. CDR3 size: 14 residues. Full variable domain (missing parts from reference TRBV7-6 and TRBJ2-1): GAGVSQSPRYKVTKRGQDVALRCDPISGHVSLYWYRQALGQGPEFLTYFNYEAQQDKSGLPNDRFSAERPEGSISTLTIQRTEQRDSAMYRCASSLGTGNHEQFFGPGTRLTVL.

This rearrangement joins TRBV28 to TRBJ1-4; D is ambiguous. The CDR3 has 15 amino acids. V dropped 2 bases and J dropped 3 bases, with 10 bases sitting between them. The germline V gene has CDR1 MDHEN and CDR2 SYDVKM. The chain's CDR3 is CASSLRTLANEKLFF. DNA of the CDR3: TGTGCCAGCAGTTTAAGGACTCTAGCTAATGAAAAACTGTTTTTT.

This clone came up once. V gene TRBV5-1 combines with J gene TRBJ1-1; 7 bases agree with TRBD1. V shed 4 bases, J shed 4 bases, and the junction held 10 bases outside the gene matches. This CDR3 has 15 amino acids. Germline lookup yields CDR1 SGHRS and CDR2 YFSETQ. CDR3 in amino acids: CASSPRAGGVTEAFF. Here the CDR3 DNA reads TGCGCCAGCAGCCCCCGCGCAGGGGGAGTCACTGAAGCTTTCTTT.

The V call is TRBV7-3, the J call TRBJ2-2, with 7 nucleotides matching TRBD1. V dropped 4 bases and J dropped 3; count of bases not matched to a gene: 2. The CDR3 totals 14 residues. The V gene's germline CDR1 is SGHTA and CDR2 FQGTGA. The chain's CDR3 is CASSSTGDTGELFF. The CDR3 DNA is TGTGCCAGCAGCTCTACAGGGGACACCGGGGAGCTGTTTTTT.

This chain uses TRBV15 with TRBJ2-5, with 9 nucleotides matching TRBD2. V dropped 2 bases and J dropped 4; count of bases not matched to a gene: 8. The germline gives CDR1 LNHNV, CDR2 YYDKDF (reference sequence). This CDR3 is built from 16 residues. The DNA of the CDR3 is TGTGCCACCAGCAGACCCGAAGCGGGAGGCCGAGAGACCCAGTACTTC. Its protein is CATSRPEAGGRETQYF.